The 2 T cell receptor beta chains given below trace back to one sample, sequenced in a study of regulatory T cells in long-lasting Graves disease. Arm-PCR of CDR3 regions and iRepertoire HTBI primers were the basis on which TCR beta libraries were built. Each CDR3 protein is one row after TCRdb ran MiXCR on the multiplex PCR reads. This table has roughly 450,000 distinct CDR3 sequences, less than 25% appearing once. This sample's time point: persistent/refractory GD, antithyroid drugs over 5 years with positive TRAb. TCR sequences were obtained from RNA taken from PBMCs. Here the sequenced sample was peripheral blood mononuclear cells (PBMCs), taken when the disease was refractory, from a patient treated with antithyroid drugs. These receptors all come from a female donor with Graves disease.

This clonotype was counted ten times or more. The chain employs TRBV2 and TRBJ1-1; no clear D. Trimming removed 0 bases at V and 11 bases at J, with 10 bases between. This CDR3 is built from 12 residues. Germline V gene data show CDR1 as SNHLY and CDR2 as FYNNEI. Here the CDR3 reads CASSEASDKAFF. Written as DNA, the CDR3 is TGTGCCAGCAGTGAAGCATCCGATAAGGCTTTCTTT.

The chain couples TRBV6-2 or TRBV6-3 to TRBJ1-1; D call uncertain. Germline-derived CDR1 and CDR2 are MNHEY and SVGEGT. V lost 2 bases to trimming and J lost 3 bases, with 10 bases between them. The CDR3 length is 14 residues. CDR3 bases: TGTGCCAGCAGTTACGCGGGCGGGTACACTGAAGCTTTCTTT. This gives the protein CASSYAGGYTEAFF.